This T cell receptor beta chain was captured by sequencing in a study of glioma-infiltrating T cells. V lost 6 bases, J lost 6 bases, and 9 bases lay in between. CDR3 length: 12 residues. Germline-derived CDR1 and CDR2 are MDHEN and SYDVKM. TCR alpha and beta CDR3 regions were amplified from RNA using iRepertoire nested multiplex PCR. TCRdb re-called the multiplex PCR reads with MiXCR, one entry per CDR3 protein. The sample lists approximately 12,000 distinct CDR3 sequences, 26% occurring once. This TCR came from a human donor with low-grade glioma or glioblastoma, undergoing nonglioma brain surgery, or in good health (not recorded which). Sample: glioma tissue, nonneoplastic brain tissue, or PBMCs (not recorded which). This sequence joins TRBV28 and TRBJ2-4; D is ambiguous. The CDR3 nucleotides are TGTGCCAGCAGCTTAGCAAGAAACATTCAGTACTTC. Protein product: CASSLARNIQYF.